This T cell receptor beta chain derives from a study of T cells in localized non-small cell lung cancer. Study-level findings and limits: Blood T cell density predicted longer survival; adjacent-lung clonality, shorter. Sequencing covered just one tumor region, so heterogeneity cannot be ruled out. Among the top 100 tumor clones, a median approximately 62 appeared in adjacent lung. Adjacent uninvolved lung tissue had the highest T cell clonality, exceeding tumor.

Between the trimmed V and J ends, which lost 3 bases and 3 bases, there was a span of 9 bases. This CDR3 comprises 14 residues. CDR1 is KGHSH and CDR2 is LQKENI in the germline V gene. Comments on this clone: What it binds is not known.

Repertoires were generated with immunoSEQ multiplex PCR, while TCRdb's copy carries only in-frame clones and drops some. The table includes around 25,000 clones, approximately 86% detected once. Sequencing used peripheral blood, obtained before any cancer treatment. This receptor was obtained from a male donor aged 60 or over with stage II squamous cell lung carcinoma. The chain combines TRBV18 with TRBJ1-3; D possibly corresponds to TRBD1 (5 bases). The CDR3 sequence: CASSPAGNGNTIYF. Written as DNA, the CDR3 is TGTGCCAGCTCACCGGCAGGGAATGGAAACACCATATATTTT.